These 24 T cell receptor beta chains were all obtained from the same sample, sequenced in a study of Graves' ophthalmopathy and Graves' hyperthyroidism. The authors amplified TCR beta CDR3 regions, and they did so from RNA transcripts for repertoire sequencing. First-round RT-PCR employed HTBI primers, with a second-round multiplex PCR after it. TCRdb ran MiXCR on the multiplex PCR reads and lists one entry per CDR3 protein. The sample consists of approximately 480,000 distinct CDR3 sequences, around an eighth of them appearing once. Sequencing input: blood. The receptors come from a woman under 40 with Graves' ophthalmopathy.

The J gene is TRBJ1-2, the V gene TRBV6-1; 7 bases line up with TRBD1. The CDR3 is made up of 16 amino acids. Trimming removed 7 bases from V and 0 bases from J; junction bases left unmatched: 11. The germline V gene encodes CDR1 MNHNS and CDR2 SASEGT. The CDR3 bases are TGTGCCAGCAACCACGCCGGGACAGAAGCTAACTATGGCTACACCTTC. This gives the protein CASNHAGTEANYGYTF.

Ten or more counts support this clonotype. V gene TRBV9 combines with J gene TRBJ2-2; D perhaps matches TRBD2 (6 bases). Germline V lookup: CDR1 SGDLS, CDR2 YYNGEE. Deletions cut 0 bases from V and 5 bases from J, with 14 bases between. CDR3 length: 16 amino acids. CDR3 nucleotide sequence: TGTGCCAGCAGCGTAGGTGGGCGGGGTCGGACCGGGGAGCTGTTTTTT. As protein: CASSVGGRGRTGELFF.

This clonotype was picked up a small number of times. V usage is TRBV3-1 and J usage is TRBJ2-2; possible D gene TRBD2, 7 bases. The CDR3 loop spans 15 amino acids. Germline CDR1 is LGHDT and CDR2 is YNNKEL (reference sequence). V was pared by 1 base and J by 4 bases, with 10 bases between. Written as DNA, the CDR3 is TGTGCCAGCAGCCAAGGGGGGGGCGGCACCGGGGAGCTGTTTTTT. It yields the protein CASSQGGGGTGELFF.

This chain joins TRBV7-6 and TRBJ1-5; D might be TRBD1 (5 bases). The CDR3 has 19 residues. CDR1 is SGHVS, CDR2 FNYEAQ, per germline. V was pared by 0 bases and J by 4 bases, with 22 bases between. DNA of the CDR3: TGTGCCAGCAGCTTAGCTCCAGGGTGGAGTCTATTGTGGAATCAGCCCCAGCATTTT. It is translated as CASSLAPGWSLLWNQPQHF.

This clonotype was recorded at least ten times. The chain carries TRBV18 and TRBJ1-2, with D unclear. The CDR3 loop spans 15 amino acids. The V gene's germline CDR1 is KGHSH and CDR2 LQKENI. Trimming removed 2 bases from V and 6 bases from J, with 16 bases in between. CDR3: CASSPGTAGSDGYTF. The DNA of the CDR3 is TGTGCCAGCTCACCAGGAACGGCAGGTTCCGATGGCTACACCTTC.

This clonotype was seen ten or more times. The chain uses TRBV6-5 and TRBJ2-6; 13 bases are shared with TRBD2. This CDR3 comprises 16 residues. Germline CDR1 and CDR2: MNHEY and SVGAGI. The junction had 0 bases not matched to a gene; V was cut back by 4 bases and J by 3 bases. Here the CDR3 reads CASSWTSGSGANVLTF. CDR3 in DNA: TGTGCCAGCAGTTGGACTAGCGGGAGTGGGGCCAACGTCCTGACTTTC.

This clonotype has at least ten counts. The gene calls are TRBV10-3 and TRBJ2-7; D may correspond to TRBD1 or TRBD2 (5 bases each). The germline V and J ends were trimmed by 7 bases and 4 bases, with 14 bases remaining between them. CDR3 length: 13 amino acids. Per the germline V gene, CDR1 is ENHRY and CDR2 is SYGVKD. The CDR3 DNA reads TGTGCCATCAACGGGGACCCGAGGTACGAGCAGTACTTC. Amino acid sequence: CAINGDPRYEQYF.

This clonotype was counted many times. The V call is TRBV28, the J call TRBJ2-7; tentative D call: TRBD1 (5 bases). Trimming pared 1 base from V and 6 bases from J, leaving 13 bases between. The CDR3 is 14 amino acids. Germline values: CDR1 MDHEN, CDR2 SYDVKM. DNA of the CDR3: TGTGCCAGCAGTTTATCCCCCTCTAGGGGCGAGCAGTACTTC. Translation gives CASSLSPSRGEQYF.

This clonotype was seen repeatedly, ten times or more. The J gene is TRBJ1-1, the V gene TRBV27, with a tentative D call TRBD1 (5 bases). Deletions cut 6 bases from V and 7 bases from J, with 12 bases between. In germline, CDR1 is MNHEY, CDR2 SMNVEV (reference sequence). The CDR3 runs to 12 residues. As DNA, the CDR3 is TGTGCCAGCAGCTTTGGGGCCGGTGAAGCTTTCTTT. It yields the protein CASSFGAGEAFF.

This clonotype was counted at least ten times. The J gene is TRBJ1-5, the V gene TRBV6-1, with D possibly TRBD1 on 6 matching bases. The CDR3 runs to 18 residues. Germline V gene lookup returns CDR1 MNHNS and CDR2 SASEGT. V lost 1 base and J lost 0, with 16 bases in between. This CDR3 is CASSEVEGGTYSNQPQHF. In DNA, the CDR3 is TGTGCCAGCAGTGAAGTGGAGGGGGGAACTTATAGCAATCAGCCCCAGCATTTT.

The table lists this clonotype with many counts. The chain carries TRBV20-1 and TRBJ2-7, with D perhaps TRBD1 (6 bases). Deletions cut 5 bases from V and 3 bases from J, with 14 bases between. Germline CDR1 DFQATT, CDR2 SNEGSKA (reference sequence). The CDR3 totals 13 residues. CDR3 amino acids: CSAEQGSHYEQYF. In DNA form, the CDR3 reads TGCAGTGCTGAACAGGGCTCCCACTACGAGCAGTACTTC.

The V gene is TRBV24-1, the J gene TRBJ2-2; perhaps TRBD1 as D (6 bases). CDR1 KGHDR and CDR2 SFDVKD come from the germline V gene. Deletions cut 4 bases from V and 1 base from J, with 18 bases between. The CDR3 extends over 18 amino acids. The CDR3 DNA reads as TGTGCCACCAGTGAGACCACCGGGACACATAAGAACACCGGGGAGCTGTTTTTT. This translates into CATSETTGTHKNTGELFF.

This clonotype was observed at least ten times. The CDR3: CASSPGQGPISNQPQHF. DNA for the CDR3: TGTGCCAGCAGCCCAGGACAGGGGCCGATTAGCAATCAGCCCCAGCATTTT. The rearrangement links TRBV7-8 to TRBJ1-5, with 9 bases fitting TRBD1. The CDR3 extends over 17 amino acids. V shed 5 bases, J shed 0 bases, and the junction held 8 bases outside the gene matches. Germline CDR1 is SGHVS and CDR2 is FQNEAQ. Complete variable domain (other parts from reference TRBV7-8 and TRBJ1-5): GAGVSQSPRYKVAKRGQDVALRCDPISGHVSLFWYQQALGQGPEFLTYFQNEAQLDKSGLPSDRFFAERPEGSVSTLKIQRTQQEDSAVYLCASSPGQGPISNQPQHFGDGTRLSIL.

CDR3 sequence reads: CASSLEYSNIQYF. DNA for the CDR3: TGTGCCAGCAGCTTGGAGTACTCAAACATTCAGTACTTC. The chain has TRBV5-5 and TRBJ2-4; no firm D call. CDR3 length: 13 amino acids. Trimming shortened V by 0 bases and J by 6 bases, and 7 bases separated the two germline ends. Germline V gene lookup returns CDR1 SGHKS and CDR2 YYEKEE (reference sequence).

This clonotype appeared many times. This chain connects TRBV10-3 to TRBJ2-7; TRBD2 is a possible D gene (5 bases). Trimming stripped 6 bases from V and 2 bases from J, with 5 bases between. Germline values: CDR1 ENHRY, CDR2 SYGVKD. CDR3 length: 11 residues. This chain's CDR3 is CAIREAYEQYF. CDR3 nucleotide sequence: TGTGCCATCAGGGAGGCCTACGAGCAGTACTTC.

This clonotype was picked up many times. The genes are TRBV29-1 and TRBJ1-2; 7 bases map to TRBD1. CDR3 length: 14 amino acids. Germline V CDR1 and CDR2: SQVTM, ANQGSEA. The V segment lost 0 bases and the J segment 6 bases; nucleotides outside the gene matches: 7. The CDR3 region has the DNA TGCAGCGTTGAAGATGTGGGGACAGAGAATGGCTACACCTTC. Protein sequence: CSVEDVGTENGYTF.

This clonotype was counted between two and nine times. The J gene is TRBJ2-5, the V gene TRBV7-9, with no clear D. This CDR3 has 14 residues. In germline, CDR1 is SEHNR, CDR2 FQNEAQ (reference sequence). Deletions cut 1 base from V and 0 bases from J, with 6 bases between. CDR3 bases: TGTGCCAGCAGCTTAGTTCGGTACCAAGAGACCCAGTACTTC. It codes for CASSLVRYQETQYF.

This clonotype was observed at least ten times. The chain joins TRBV6-5 to TRBJ2-7; D may be TRBD2 (5 bases). V gave up 3 bases and J gave up 0 bases, with 15 bases separating them. From germline, CDR1 is MNHEY and CDR2 SVGAGI. The CDR3 runs to 16 residues. The CDR3 region is CASSYSPTRNSYEQYF. The CDR3 nucleotides read TGTGCCAGCAGTTATTCCCCTACTAGGAACTCCTACGAGCAGTACTTC.

This clonotype was detected only a few times. The chain uses TRBV11-2 and TRBJ1-1; 7 nucleotides line up with TRBD1. After removal of 5 bases from V and 5 bases from J, the junction contained 14 bases not matched to a gene. Germline assignment: CDR1 SGHAT and CDR2 FQNNGV. The CDR3 is 16 residues long. DNA for the CDR3: TGTGCCAGCAGCCTGGGGGCCAACAGGGGTAGGACTGAAGCTTTCTTT. This encodes CASSLGANRGRTEAFF.

This clonotype was seen more than once but under ten times. The chain is built from TRBV12-3 or TRBV12-4 and TRBJ2-2, with 7 bases lining up with TRBD2. V dropped 2 bases and J dropped 3; count of bases not matched to a gene: 6. The CDR3 covers 16 residues. CDR3 nucleotide sequence: TGTGCCAGCAGTTTACTAGCGGCGATTGACACCGGGGAGCTGTTTTTT. It yields the protein CASSLLAAIDTGELFF.

Notes on this clonotype: The final CDR3 position lacks the conserved phenylalanine or tryptophan, pointing to a likely read error. V usage is TRBV9 and J usage is TRBJ1-1; maybe TRBD1 (6 bases). The CDR3 consists of 14 residues. Germline V lookup: CDR1 SGDLS, CDR2 YYNGEE. The V gene lost 0 bases and the J gene lost 5 bases, with 11 bases spanning the gap. The chain's CDR3 is CASSVGAGVTEAFL. DNA of the CDR3: TGTGCCAGCAGCGTAGGGGCAGGGGTGACTGAAGCTTTCTTG.

The V call is TRBV12-3 or TRBV12-4, the J call TRBJ2-7, with TRBD2 matching 9 bases. V gave up 6 bases and J gave up 2 bases; unmatched junction bases: 5. The CDR3 totals 14 residues. CDR3 DNA sequence: TGTGCCAGCAGGATAGCGGGAGTCACCTACGAGCAGTACTTC. This sequence encodes CASRIAGVTYEQYF.

This clonotype has ten or more counts. This rearrangement joins TRBV13 to TRBJ2-7, with D tentatively TRBD1 (6 bases). The CDR3 consists of 13 residues. Germline V gene lookup returns CDR1 PRHDT and CDR2 FYEKMQ (reference sequence). V lost 4 bases, J lost 4 bases, and 11 bases lay in between. CDR3 protein: CASSSARGYEQYF. In DNA form, the CDR3 reads TGTGCCAGCAGCTCCGCGAGGGGGTACGAGCAGTACTTC.

In its sample, this clonotype was seen many times. The V gene is TRBV28, the J gene TRBJ1-2; 8 bases line up with TRBD1. The CDR3 runs 13 residues. The germline gives CDR1 MDHEN, CDR2 SYDVKM. V lost 6 bases and J lost 4; bases outside the gene matches: 4. As DNA, the CDR3 is TGTGCCAGCAGGGAAACAGGGGGCTATGGCTACACCTTC. Residues: CASRETGGYGYTF.